Detailed here is one TCR beta chain. Assay: immunoSEQ multiplex PCR; the TCRdb copy retains only in-frame clones and omits some. The table has roughly 70,000 clones, approximately 93% seen once. The data were obtained in a study of technical replicates of blood from a few donors. The CDR3 loop spans 16 amino acids. The germline V gene has CDR1 SGHNT and CDR2 YENEEA. V was clipped by 3 bases and J by 5 bases, with 19 bases between them. The TCR was taken from a human donor in good health. The chain combines TRBV11-3 with TRBJ1-1; D gene ambiguous. The sample consisted of T cells isolated from PBMCs. The CDR3 sequence is CASSFDLSTGRTEAFF. The CDR3 bases are TGTGCCAGCAGCTTCGATCTCTCCACCGGTCGGACTGAAGCTTTCTTT.